These 16 T cell receptor beta chains were all obtained from the same sample, sequenced in a study of brain metastases from non-small cell lung cancer (dated by TCRdb to about 2019). Preparation of the library involved the immunoSEQ multiplex PCR assay. Not all clones reach the TCRdb copy of this immuneACCESS table, which keeps in-frame sequences only. Checked studies attribute under half of the gap to unresolved V genes and leave the rest unexplained. Present in this sample are roughly 2,000 clones, roughly 88% of which were seen just once. The top ten clonotypes cover about 3% of the sample. The sample comprised tissue from a brain metastasis. Per the publication, the cell subset or site label means: resected brain metastasis paired with primary lung tumor. These receptor sequences come from a donor over 35 with non-small cell lung cancer.

The CDR3 here is CASLLPSQETQYF. In DNA, the CDR3 is TGTGCCAGCCTCCTCCCGTCACAAGAGACCCAGTACTTC. The rearrangement joins TRBV6-6 to TRBJ2-5, with no clear D. V lost 8 bases to trimming and J lost 2 bases, with 12 bases between them. CDR1 is MNHNY, CDR2 SVGAGI, per germline (reference sequence). The CDR3 totals 13 residues.

Turning to this clone: This specimen includes other DNA sequences encoding the same CDR3. The J gene is TRBJ2-1, the V gene TRBV10-3; D is uncertain. This CDR3 is 13 amino acids long. The V gene lost 3 bases and the J gene lost 7 bases, with 10 bases spanning the gap. Germline CDR1 reads ENHRY; CDR2 reads SYGVKD. The DNA of the CDR3 is TGTGCCATCAGTGATATGGGGTCAAATGAGCAGTTCTTC. It is translated as CAISDMGSNEQFF.

The rearrangement uses TRBV14 and TRBJ2-5; D is tentatively TRBD1 or TRBD2 (5 bases each). Trimming took off 4 bases at V and 4 bases at J, with 10 bases between the two ends. Looked up from germline, CDR1 is SGHDN and CDR2 is FVKESK. This CDR3 is 13 amino acids long. The CDR3 bases are TGTGCCAGCAGCCGGGACCGACTAGAGACCCAGTACTTC. It encodes CASSRDRLETQYF.

The chain is built from TRBV6-5 and TRBJ1-2; D remains unclear. The V gene lost 7 bases and the J gene lost 8 bases, with 23 bases spanning the gap. The germline V gene encodes CDR1 MNHEY and CDR2 SVGAGI. The CDR3 consists of 15 residues. Here the CDR3 DNA reads TGTGCCAGCACCGACACCTCGACCGGCTGGCGGGGCTACACCTTC. Its protein is CASTDTSTGWRGYTF.

This clone is a singleton in its sample. V gene TRBV29-1 combines with J gene TRBJ1-4; D not resolved. Germline V gives CDR1 SQVTM, CDR2 ANQGSEA. The CDR3 has 12 amino acids. Trimming took off 5 bases at V and 6 bases at J, with 10 bases between the two ends. CDR3 sequence reads: CSVTVWDEKLFF. For the CDR3, the DNA is TGCAGCGTTACAGTGTGGGATGAAAAACTGTTTTTT. Filled out from reference TRBV29-1 and TRBJ1-4, the complete variable domain reads SAVISQKPSRDICQRGTSLTIQCQVDSQVTMMFWYRQQPGQSLTLIATANQGSEATYESGFVIDKFPISRPNLTFSTLTVSNMSPEDSSIYLCSVTVWDEKLFFGSGTQLSVL.

V usage is TRBV7-9 and J usage is TRBJ1-3; no definite D call. CDR1 and CDR2 from the germline V gene are SEHNR and FQNEAQ (reference sequence). Trimming took 1 base from V and 0 from J, leaving 4 bases between them. This CDR3 comprises 14 residues. The CDR3 region has the DNA TGTGCCAGCAGCTTAGACAACTCTGGAAACACCATATATTTT. It encodes CASSLDNSGNTIYF. Filled out from reference TRBV7-9 and TRBJ1-3, the complete variable domain reads DTGVSQNPRHKITKRGQNVTFRCDPISEHNRLYWYRQTLGQGPEFLTYFQNEAQLEKSRLLSDRFSAERPKGSFSTLEIQRTEQGDSAMYLCASSLDNSGNTIYFGEGSWLTVV.

This clone has just one count. This chain uses TRBV7-2 with TRBJ2-1, with D unresolved. Germline V lookup: CDR1 SGHTA, CDR2 FQGNSA. CDR3 length: 15 amino acids. V was shortened by 3 bases and J by 0 bases, with 9 bases between the two germline ends. The CDR3 DNA sequence: TGTGCCAGCAGCTTGGGGATGGGCTCCTACAATGAGCAGTTCTTC. It is translated as CASSLGMGSYNEQFF.

This sequence joins TRBV19 and TRBJ1-5; 7 bases map to TRBD1. V lost 3 bases to trimming and J lost 4 bases; unmatched junction nucleotides: 3. Germline V gene sequence: CDR1 LNHDA, CDR2 SQIVND (reference sequence). The CDR3 totals 14 residues. The CDR3 here is CASSITGENQPQHF. The CDR3 bases are TGTGCCAGTAGTATCACAGGGGAAAATCAGCCCCAGCATTTT.

Worth noting for this clone: One junction end disagrees with the germline gene, perhaps due to a read error. The chain uses TRBV5-6 and TRBJ1-1; D not resolved. This CDR3 is 14 amino acids long. Germline CDR1 reads SGHDT; CDR2 reads YYEEEE. CDR3 loop: CASSLGGRGTEAFF. CDR3 nucleotides: TGTGCCAGCAGCTTGGGAGGACGCGGAACTGAAGCTTTTTTT.

The chain couples TRBV7-9 to TRBJ2-2; D not certain. This CDR3 comprises 12 residues. Trimming cost V 3 bases and J 8 bases, with 7 bases left between them. Looked up from germline, CDR1 is SEHNR and CDR2 is FQNEAQ (reference sequence). The CDR3 sequence is CASSFSQGELFF. Written as DNA, the CDR3 is TGTGCCAGCAGCTTTTCCCAAGGGGAGCTGTTTTTT. Looking up the rest from reference TRBV7-9 and TRBJ2-2 gives the full variable domain: DTGVSQNPRHKITKRGQNVTFRCDPISEHNRLYWYRQTLGQGPEFLTYFQNEAQLEKSRLLSDRFSAERPKGSFSTLEIQRTEQGDSAMYLCASSFSQGELFFGEGSRLTVL.

The V gene is TRBV5-5, the J gene TRBJ2-2; D might be TRBD1 (6 bases). CDR1 and CDR2 from the germline V gene are SGHKS and YYEKEE (reference sequence). Trimming took off 3 bases at V and 3 bases at J, with 12 bases between the two ends. The CDR3 spans 15 residues. CDR3 amino acids: CASSSRAGDTGELFF. DNA for the CDR3: TGTGCCAGCAGCTCTAGGGCAGGGGACACCGGGGAGCTGTTTTTT.

This chain uses TRBV6-5 with TRBJ2-1; D ambiguous. Germline V gives CDR1 MNHEY, CDR2 SVGAGI. There are 13 residues in the CDR3. The V end was cut by 6 bases, the J end by 10 bases, with 16 bases between. CDR3 bases: TGTGCCAGCAGAGACCTGGGCCCCGCGGAGCAGTTCTTC. This gives the protein CASRDLGPAEQFF.

This clone was seen a single time. One end of the junction does not line up with germline, which may come from a read error. The CDR3 DNA sequence: TGTGCCAGCAGCTCCCACAGGGGAAACACCGGGGAGATGTTTTTT. This translates into CASSSHRGNTGEMFF. The chain links TRBV7-8 to TRBJ2-2; TRBD1 aligns across 7 bases. Germline CDR1 reads SGHVS; CDR2 reads FQNEAQ. This CDR3 is 15 amino acids long.

The chain employs TRBV2 and TRBJ2-7; 7 positions match TRBD1. Per germline, CDR1 SNHLY and CDR2 FYNNEI. J lost 3 bases, V lost 11 bases, and 7 bases had no gene match. This CDR3 has 12 residues. CDR3 in DNA: TGTGCCGGGACAGCCGAGGGCTACGAGCAGTACTTC. Its translation: CAGTAEGYEQYF.

This chain links TRBV12-3 or TRBV12-4 with TRBJ2-7; possibly TRBD2 for D (6 bases). The CDR3 consists of 12 residues. V was cut by 8 bases and J by 4 bases, with 12 bases left in between. The CDR3 loop reads CASARGNYEQYF. The DNA for the CDR3 is TGTGCCAGCGCCCGGGGGAATTACGAGCAGTACTTC.

The rearrangement joins TRBV9 to TRBJ2-3; tentative D call: TRBD1 (6 bases). V gave up 0 bases and J gave up 0 bases, with 8 bases separating them. Germline V gene data show CDR1 as SGDLS and CDR2 as YYNGEE. The CDR3 spans 15 residues. The CDR3 loop reads CASSVGGGSTDTQYF. As DNA, the CDR3 is TGTGCCAGCAGCGTAGGAGGGGGTAGCACAGATACGCAGTATTTT.